This T cell receptor (beta chain) was obtained from a study of T-cell memory formation after mild COVID-19. V trimming: 3 bases; J trimming: 4 bases; junction bases outside the gene matches: 9. CDR3 length equals 16 residues. CDR1 SGHRS and CDR2 YFSETQ come from the germline V gene. Using constant-segment primers, 5'RACE produced TCR alpha and TCR beta cDNA libraries carrying sample barcodes and UMIs. One entry per CDR3 protein, called by TCRdb with MiXCR from the 5' RACE reads. The table has roughly 350,000 distinct CDR3 sequences, about 21% seen once; the top ten hold 12%. Only a few counts were recorded for this clonotype.

V and J are TRBV5-1 and TRBJ1-1; TRBD1 matches at 10 bases. The material sequenced was PBMCs or a T cell subset sorted from them (not recorded which). The TCR sequence derives from an adult woman who had mild COVID-19 (a few samples of this study predate the infection). Cell type and time point are not known. The CDR3 is CASSSNSGQGSTEAFF. The CDR3 nucleotides are TGCGCCAGCAGCTCAAATTCGGGACAGGGGTCCACTGAAGCTTTCTTT.